This TCR beta chain was found in a study of blood T cells in healthy people across ages. Looking at the study overall: About one barcoded TCR beta cDNA was captured per two T cells.

This clonotype has a handful of counts. Combining a sample-barcoded 5' primer with a J-beta primer mix, a second PCR ran for 7 to 11 cycles. Tags on each cDNA molecule came from a template-switch adaptor with 12 random nucleotides. Using its own MiXCR run on the 5' RACE reads, TCRdb lists one record per CDR3 protein. The table lists about a million distinct CDR3 sequences, under 50% of them singletons. CDR3 length: 15 amino acids. Trimming left V 7 bases short and J 0 bases short, with 13 bases between. Germline CDR1 LNHNV, CDR2 YYDKDF (reference sequence). Isolation per sample recovered at least 7 million PBMCs.

Sequencing used blood. This receptor was identified in a man aged 25-45 years in good health. The chain recombines TRBV15 with TRBJ2-1, with unresolved D. The CDR3 nucleotides are TGTGCCACCACCCCCTGGAACGACTCCTACAATGAGCAGTTCTTC. Translation gives CATTPWNDSYNEQFF.